The clone carrying this T cell receptor beta chain was counted many times. Its specificity is unknown. CDR1 SGHRS and CDR2 YFSETQ come from the germline V gene. Trimming shortened V by 4 bases and J by 2 bases, and 17 bases separated the two germline ends. This CDR3 has 16 residues. This sample is drawn from a study of CD8 T cells in ankylosing spondylitis. Findings and caveats of the study: Disease-linked clones were reportedly significantly enriched in matched ankylosing spondylitis synovial fluid. Prior literature has documented some motif variants in synovial fluid and blood from reactive arthritis. The authors found the disease-linked clones to be CD8+ and relatively rare in peripheral blood. Among TCR beta sequences, a motif of under ten highly homologous variants appeared characteristic of ankylosing spondylitis blood.

For TCR beta, libraries came from quantitative 5'-RACE with molecular barcodes. TCRdb redid the calling of the 5' RACE reads with MiXCR, one entry per CDR3 protein. The sample lists about 200,000 distinct CDR3 sequences; 7.3% were seen once. This clonotype was obtained from a male donor with ankylosing spondylitis. Sequencing input: blood, either unsorted or a sorted T cell fraction (not recorded which). The chain is built from TRBV5-1 and TRBJ2-3, with TRBD2 as a possible D gene (5 bases). The CDR3 DNA is TGCGCCAGCAGCCTCCGTCCCATTGACTACACAGATACGCAGTATTTT. Translated, it gives CASSLRPIDYTDTQYF.